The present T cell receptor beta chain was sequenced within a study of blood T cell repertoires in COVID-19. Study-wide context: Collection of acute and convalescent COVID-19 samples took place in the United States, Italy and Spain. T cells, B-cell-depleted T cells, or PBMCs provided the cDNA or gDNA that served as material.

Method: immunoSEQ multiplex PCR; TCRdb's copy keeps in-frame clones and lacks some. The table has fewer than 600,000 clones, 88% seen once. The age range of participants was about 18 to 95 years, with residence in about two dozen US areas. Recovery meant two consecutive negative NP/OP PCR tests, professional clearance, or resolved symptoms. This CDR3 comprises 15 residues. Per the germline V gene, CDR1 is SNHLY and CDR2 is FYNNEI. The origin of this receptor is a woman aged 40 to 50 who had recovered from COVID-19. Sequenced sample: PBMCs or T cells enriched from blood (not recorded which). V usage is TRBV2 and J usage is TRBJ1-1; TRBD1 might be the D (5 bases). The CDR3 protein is CGTQPTRGGNTEAFF. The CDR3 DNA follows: TGTGGGACACAGCCCACCCGAGGCGGGAACACTGAAGCTTTCTTT.